These 26 T cell receptor beta chains were sequenced from one sample in a study of CD8 T cells in ankylosing spondylitis. TCRdb re-called the 5' RACE reads through MiXCR, storing one row per CDR3 protein. The sample has 240,000 or so distinct CDR3 sequences; approximately 12% are singletons. The specimen was blood, either unsorted or a sorted T cell fraction (not recorded which). These TCRs come from a male donor with ankylosing spondylitis or in good health (not recorded which).

At least ten counts were recorded for this clonotype. In DNA form, the CDR3 reads TGCGCCAGCAGCTTAGAACTAGCGGGTCGCGGCAATGAGCAGTTCTTC. Translated, it gives CASSLELAGRGNEQFF. V usage is TRBV5-1 and J usage is TRBJ2-1; 9 positions match TRBD2. The CDR3 is made up of 16 amino acids. V lost 2 bases to trimming and J lost 6 bases; unmatched junction nucleotides: 9. From germline, CDR1 is SGHRS and CDR2 YFSETQ.

This clonotype was counted ten times or more. The V call is TRBV5-1, the J call TRBJ2-1; no clear D. Trimming stripped 0 bases from V and 9 bases from J, with 16 bases between. The CDR3 runs 15 residues. Germline V gene data show CDR1 as SGHRS and CDR2 as YFSETQ. The CDR3 sequence is CASSLDGVSLREQFF. The CDR3 region has the DNA TGCGCCAGCAGCTTGGATGGGGTCAGCCTGCGTGAGCAGTTCTTC. Together with reference TRBV5-1 and TRBJ2-1, the CDR3 gives the full variable domain: KAGVTQTPRYLIKTRGQQVTLSCSPISGHRSVSWYQQTPGQGLQFLFEYFSETQRNKGNFPGRFSGRQFSNSRSEMNVSTLELGDSALYLCASSLDGVSLREQFFGPGTRLTVL.

This clonotype was seen at least ten times. V gene TRBV7-9 combines with J gene TRBJ2-7; D is unclear. This CDR3 has 12 amino acids. CDR1 SEHNR and CDR2 FQNEAQ come from the germline V gene (reference sequence). V lost 5 bases and J lost 1, with 6 bases in between. The CDR3 coding sequence is TGTGCCAGCAGCCTTAGTTCCTACGAGCAGTACTTC. It specifies CASSLSSYEQYF. The variable domain in full, with the rest retrieved from reference TRBV7-9 and TRBJ2-7, is DTGVSQNPRHKITKRGQNVTFRCDPISEHNRLYWYRQTLGQGPEFLTYFQNEAQLEKSRLLSDRFSAERPKGSFSTLEIQRTEQGDSAMYLCASSLSSYEQYFGPGTRLTVT.

This clonotype was counted ten times or more. The genes are TRBV12-3 or TRBV12-4 and TRBJ2-7, with 10 bases identical to TRBD1. Losses at the gene ends were 5 bases for V and 9 bases for J; bases not matched to a gene: 7. The CDR3 covers 13 residues. CDR3 amino acids: CASSRGTGARQYF. As DNA, the CDR3 is TGTGCCAGCAGTAGGGGGACAGGGGCACGGCAGTACTTC.

In this sample, this clonotype turned up many times. The chain has TRBV7-8 and TRBJ2-7, with a tentative D call TRBD2 (5 bases). CDR1 and CDR2 (germline): SGHVS, FQNEAQ. Trimming stripped 1 base from V and 6 bases from J, with 13 bases between. The CDR3 is 14 amino acids. Here the CDR3 reads CASSLGTGMSEQYF. CDR3 sequence (DNA): TGTGCCAGCAGCTTAGGAACGGGAATGAGCGAGCAGTACTTC.

This clonotype was seen repeatedly, ten times or more. V gene TRBV5-1 combines with J gene TRBJ2-3, with TRBD2 matching 10 bases. Trimming at V came to 4 bases and at J to 2 bases, leaving 10 bases not matched to a gene. CDR1 SGHRS and CDR2 YFSETQ come from the germline V gene. The CDR3 loop spans 17 amino acids. In DNA, the CDR3 is TGCGCCAGCAGCCTCCGTCTTAGCGGGGGGCCCACAGATACGCAGTATTTT. Its translation: CASSLRLSGGPTDTQYF.

This clonotype appeared a few times. Here the CDR3 DNA reads TGCGCCAGCAGCTTACACGGGGGCTCTGGGGCCAACGTCCTGACTTTC. Residues: CASSLHGGSGANVLTF. The rearrangement joins TRBV5-1 to TRBJ2-6; D possibly corresponds to TRBD2 (6 bases). The CDR3 length is 16 residues. Germline CDR1 and CDR2: SGHRS and YFSETQ. The V end was cut by 2 bases, the J end by 0 bases, with 9 bases between.

This clonotype was seen ten or more times. The chain uses TRBV5-1 and TRBJ2-2; perhaps D is TRBD1 or TRBD2 (5 bases each). This CDR3 has 17 amino acids. With 5 bases removed from V and 0 bases from J, the gap between germline ends came to 17 bases. Germline CDR1 SGHRS, CDR2 YFSETQ. CDR3 loop: CASRKLRDPTNTGELFF. The CDR3 DNA is TGCGCCAGCAGGAAACTCCGGGACCCCACGAACACCGGGGAGCTGTTTTTT. The full variable domain, rest sourced from reference TRBV5-1 and TRBJ2-2, is KAGVTQTPRYLIKTRGQQVTLSCSPISGHRSVSWYQQTPGQGLQFLFEYFSETQRNKGNFPGRFSGRQFSNSRSEMNVSTLELGDSALYLCASRKLRDPTNTGELFFGEGSRLTVL.

The rearrangement uses TRBV4-1 and TRBJ1-1; D remains unclear. Germline values: CDR1 MGHRA, CDR2 YSYEKL. The CDR3 runs to 14 residues. V was shortened by 7 bases and J by 6 bases, with 18 bases between the two germline ends. The DNA for the CDR3 is TGCGCCAGCACCCAGGTGTTTGAAGAGTCTGAAGCTTTCTTT. It translates to CASTQVFEESEAFF.

This clonotype was detected many times. A read error may explain this, as a much larger clone is one base away. The chain links TRBV20-1 to TRBJ2-6, with TRBD1 matching over 7 bases. The CDR3 is made up of 19 amino acids. The V gene's germline CDR1 is DFQATT and CDR2 SNEGSKA (reference sequence). V lost 6 bases and J lost 0; bases outside the gene matches: 17. This chain's CDR3 is CSAPTQGSGTASGANVLTF. CDR3 coding DNA: TGCAGTGCCCCTACACAGGGCTCCGGGACAGCCTCTGGGGCCAACGTCCTGACTTTC.

This clonotype appeared many times. The CDR3 DNA sequence: TGCGCCAGCAGCTTGGCCGGAATTGGTCCTGGCTACACCTTC. It codes for CASSLAGIGPGYTF. This chain links TRBV5-1 with TRBJ1-2; D is unclear. The CDR3 contains 14 residues. The germline V and J ends were trimmed by 0 bases and 7 bases, with 13 bases remaining between them. Germline V gene sequence: CDR1 SGHRS, CDR2 YFSETQ.

This clonotype has only a few counts. V and J are TRBV20-1 and TRBJ2-1; 9 positions match TRBD2. From germline, CDR1 is DFQATT and CDR2 SNEGSKA (reference sequence). This CDR3 spans 13 amino acids. Unmatched junction bases numbered 6, after V lost 4 bases and J lost 8 bases. CDR3 region: CSAKRGERYEQFF. The CDR3, as DNA: TGCAGTGCTAAGCGGGGGGAACGCTATGAGCAGTTCTTC.

CDR3 in amino acids: CASSLAYLTSGSPYEQYF. The DNA for the CDR3 is TGTGCCAGCAGCTTAGCTTACCTGACTAGCGGGAGTCCCTACGAGCAGTACTTC. The V gene is TRBV7-8, the J gene TRBJ2-7, with TRBD2 identical over 12 bases. The junction had 8 bases not matched to a gene; V was cut back by 0 bases and J by 2 bases. Germline CDR1 and CDR2: SGHVS and FQNEAQ. CDR3 length equals 18 residues.

About this clonotype: This may be a read error: a much more frequent sequence differs by one nucleotide. The V and J genes are TRBV12-3 or TRBV12-4 and TRBJ2-1; TRBD2 might be the D (5 bases). The CDR3 spans 11 residues. CDR3 protein: CASSPRGEQSF. The DNA for the CDR3 is TGTGCCAGCAGTCCACGGGGTGAGCAGTCCTTC.

This clonotype was detected many times. The chain couples TRBV28 to TRBJ2-3, with no clear D. V dropped 3 bases and J dropped 3 bases, with 7 bases sitting between them. Germline V gene sequence: CDR1 MDHEN, CDR2 SYDVKM. The CDR3 sequence is 13 residues long. For the CDR3, the DNA is TGTGCCAGCAGTTTCGTTCAGACAGATACGCAGTATTTT. Its protein is CASSFVQTDTQYF.

The V gene is TRBV28, the J gene TRBJ2-5; no definite D call. CDR3 length: 10 residues. V shed 7 bases and J shed 5 bases, with 5 bases lying between them. Germline CDR1 is MDHEN and CDR2 is SYDVKM. The CDR3 here is CASKAETQYF. CDR3 DNA sequence: TGTGCCAGCAAAGCTGAGACCCAGTACTTC.

This chain joins TRBV27 and TRBJ2-7; TRBD1 might be the D (6 bases). The CDR3 extends over 15 amino acids. Per the germline V gene, CDR1 is MNHEY and CDR2 is SMNVEV (reference sequence). Trimming took 5 bases from V and 6 from J, leaving 20 bases between them. The CDR3 DNA is TGTGCCAGCAGTCCAATAACAGGGAAATCTGCCGAGCAGTACTTC. It is translated as CASSPITGKSAEQYF.

This rearrangement joins TRBV30 to TRBJ1-1; unclear D gene. The CDR3 has 13 amino acids. Germline V gene data show CDR1 as GTSNPN and CDR2 as SVGIG (reference sequence). V gave up 1 base and J gave up 1 base, with 7 bases separating them. This CDR3 reads CAWSGVRNTEAFF. Here the CDR3 DNA reads TGTGCCTGGAGTGGGGTCAGGAACACTGAAGCTTTCTTT.

At least ten counts were recorded for this clonotype. The chain links TRBV4-2 to TRBJ2-1; 11 bases line up with TRBD2. Germline-derived CDR1 and CDR2 are LGHNA and YNFKEQ. This CDR3 is built from 16 residues. Trimming removed 3 bases from V and 4 bases from J; junction bases left unmatched: 5. Here the CDR3 DNA reads TGTGCCAGCAGCCAGGCGACTAGCGGGGAATACAATGAGCAGTTCTTC. Translation: CASSQATSGEYNEQFF.

The chain has TRBV6-6 and TRBJ2-7; possible D gene TRBD2, 6 bases. There are 14 residues in the CDR3. V lost 2 bases and J lost 5, with 13 bases in between. Germline CDR1 reads MNHNY; CDR2 reads SVGAGI (reference sequence). The CDR3 reads CASSYASGRNEQYF. As DNA, the CDR3 is TGTGCCAGCAGTTACGCATCAGGGAGGAACGAGCAGTACTTC.

About this clonotype itself: This may arise from a read error, as a much more abundant clone is one base away. The chain carries TRBV5-1 and TRBJ2-3, with D perhaps assigned TRBD1 or TRBD2 (5 bases each). This CDR3 comprises 17 residues. The germline V gene encodes CDR1 SGHRS and CDR2 YFSETQ. Written as DNA, the CDR3 is TGCGCCACCAGCTCGACCGGGACCTCAAAGTCCACAGATACGCAGTATTTT. Translation: CATSSTGTSKSTDTQYF. Full variable domain (remainder filled in from reference TRBV5-1 and TRBJ2-3): KAGVTQTPRYLIKTRGQQVTLSCSPISGHRSVSWYQQTPGQGLQFLFEYFSETQRNKGNFPGRFSGRQFSNSRSEMNVSTLELGDSALYLCATSSTGTSKSTDTQYFGPGTRLTVL.

This clonotype was counted only a few times. The chain links TRBV7-2 to TRBJ2-5; unclear D gene. The CDR3 is made up of 15 amino acids. Trimming cost V 1 base and J 5 bases, with 14 bases left between them. Looked up from germline, CDR1 is SGHTA and CDR2 is FQGNSA. The CDR3 sequence: CASSLGMADRETQYF. CDR3 nucleotide sequence: TGTGCCAGCAGCTTAGGAATGGCGGATCGGGAGACCCAGTACTTC.

The J gene is TRBJ1-2, the V gene TRBV10-3; no definite D call. The CDR3 is 14 amino acids. V gave up 0 bases and J gave up 7 bases, with 12 bases separating them. Germline V gene data show CDR1 as ENHRY and CDR2 as SYGVKD. The CDR3 loop is CAISESEPVAGYTF. CDR3 coding DNA: TGTGCCATCAGTGAGTCGGAACCGGTGGCTGGCTACACCTTC.

On this clonotype: A single base separates this from a much larger clone, so it may be a read error. The chain uses TRBV11-2 and TRBJ2-1; a weak D match, TRBD1 (6 bases). Germline V gives CDR1 SGHAT, CDR2 FQNNGV. The CDR3 is made up of 13 amino acids. Trimming cost V 3 bases and J 3 bases, with 6 bases left between them. CDR3 nucleotide sequence: TGTGCCAGCAGCTTGGGACACTACAATGAGCAGTTCTTC. This sequence encodes CASSLGHYNEQFF.

This clonotype showed up many times. The chain uses TRBV9 and TRBJ2-2; possible D gene TRBD2, 6 bases. The CDR3 loop spans 14 amino acids. Trimming took 3 bases from V and 6 from J, leaving 12 bases between them. The germline CDR1 and CDR2 sequences are SGDLS and YYNGEE. The chain's CDR3 is CASSAELAPGELFF. CDR3 in DNA: TGTGCCAGCAGCGCCGAACTAGCACCCGGGGAGCTGTTTTTT.

On this clonotype: One end of the junction fails to match germline, which may point to a read error. The chain employs TRBV12-3 or TRBV12-4 and TRBJ2-3, with 8 bases lining up with TRBD2. The CDR3 totals 15 residues. The CDR3 DNA reads as TGTGTCAGCAGCCCGGTCGCGGGAGGAACAGATACGCAGTATTTT. Its translation is CVSSPVAGGTDTQYF.